The present entry profiles one TCR beta chain with its context. V was shortened by 7 bases and J by 6 bases, with 15 bases between the two germline ends. The CDR3 loop spans 13 amino acids. As handled by the study authors: How many nucleated cells were present was estimated from reference gene primer amplification. Assay used: immunoSEQ multiplex PCR; TCRdb lists only in-frame clones, some missing. V and J calls plus clone size are reproduced from that table; the DNA served to infer D and trimming. This table holds 20,000 to 25,000 clones, 80% to 95% found once. The data stem from a study of blood T cell repertoires in COVID-19. Study overall: The study drew acute and convalescent COVID-19 samples from the United States, Italy and Spain. The analysed material was cDNA or gDNA that came from T cells, B-cell-depleted T cells, or PBMCs.

The receptor was isolated from a human donor in a cohort sampled during active COVID-19. Sequencing was done on a sample of peripheral blood. J is TRBJ1-2 and V is TRBV12-3 or TRBV12-4; perhaps TRBD1 as D (5 bases). CDR3 in DNA: TGTGCCAGCACCCAGGGAGGGGTAAATGGCTACACCTTC. Amino acids: CASTQGGVNGYTF.